The subject of this entry is one T cell receptor beta chain. Under the authors' procedure: Researchers report that nucleated cell counts were estimated from reference gene primer amplification. The data were produced by immunoSEQ multiplex PCR, yet TCRdb's version contains in-frame clones alone and is incomplete. The V and J calls and clone size were taken over from that table, and D and trimming were inferred from the DNA. The table lists 25,000 to 35,000 clones, 89% of them singletons. This CDR3 region has 13 residues. Germline V gene data show CDR1 as LNHNV and CDR2 as YYDKDF (reference sequence). V lost 5 bases and J lost 6, with 14 bases in between. The sample originates from a study of blood T cell repertoires in COVID-19. Turning to the study itself: The origin of the acute and convalescent COVID-19 samples was the United States, Italy and Spain. PBMCs, B-cell-depleted T cells, or T cells provided the cDNA or gDNA that made up the material.

The origin of this receptor is an elderly man with acute or convalescent COVID-19. This sequence joins TRBV15 and TRBJ2-7; weak D call: TRBD1 (6 bases). What was sequenced was peripheral blood. CDR3 loop: CATSQNRVGEQYF. CDR3 DNA: TGTGCCACCAGCCAGAACAGGGTGGGCGAGCAGTACTTC.